This T cell receptor beta chain came from a study of OX40 agonist ivuxolimab in advanced cancers. Background on the study: Ivuxolimab, an agonistic anti-OX40 (CD134) antibody, was given to patients. The eligibility criteria allowed prior anti-PD-1, anti-PD-L1 or anti-CTLA-4 therapy, and about 40% had some.

TCRdb's copy holds only in-frame clones and misses some; the assay was immunoSEQ multiplex PCR. The sample includes over 10,000 clones, roughly 89% of them seen just once. The CDR3 covers 15 residues. V was pared by 2 bases and J by 1 base, with 8 bases between. Germline CDR1 KGHSH, CDR2 LQKENI. This clone was picked up one time. At baseline, cycle 4 day 1, and cycle 7 day 1, blood was sampled. Sequencing used CD4+ or CD8+ T cells sorted from blood, obtained in a trial of the OX40 agonist ivuxolimab. The rearrangement uses TRBV18 and TRBJ2-2; D possibly corresponds to TRBD2 (6 bases). The receptor was isolated from an adult with an advanced solid tumor such as melanoma, head and neck, liver or kidney cancer. CDR3 residues: CASSPRLENTGELFF. The CDR3 DNA is TGTGCCAGCTCACCAAGACTAGAGAACACCGGGGAGCTGTTTTTT.